This is a list of T cell receptor beta chains from one sample in a study of quantifying T cell responses using KT2 cells. TCRdb reprocessed the UMI-ligation and nested PCR reads with MiXCR, giving one entry per CDR3 protein. The sample holds tens of thousands of distinct CDR3 sequences, approximately 10% seen once. Material for sequencing was PBMCs spiked with cells of the T cell clone KT2. The source of these receptors is a human donor. The CDR3 runs from the conserved cysteine through the conserved F or W. A D gene is named only where the DNA matches it firmly. Expanded clones get a size class; other rows say once, few or many, or leave the size out.

CDR3aa	CDR3nt	abundance	j_gene	d_gene	v_gene
CASSLAQGSEAFF	TGTGCCAGCAGCTTAGCGCAGGGTTCTGAAGCTTTCTTT	.	TRBJ1-1	.	TRBV7-9
CASSPGTVPTYNTEAFF	TGTGCCAGCAGTCCAGGGACAGTTCCAACTTATAACACTGAAGCTTTCTTT	.	TRBJ1-1	TRBD1	TRBV27
CATSRDEGSGRVEQFF	TGTGCCACCAGCAGAGATGAGGGTAGCGGGAGAGTTGAGCAGTTCTTC	.	TRBJ2-1	TRBD2	TRBV15
CASSHRTSGTYNEQFF	TGTGCCAGCAGCCACCGGACTAGCGGAACCTACAATGAGCAGTTCTTC	few	TRBJ2-1	TRBD2	TRBV14
CASSERFSPLHF	TGTGCCAGCAGTGAAAGGTTTTCACCCCTCCACTTT	many	TRBJ1-6	.	TRBV2
CAWSVMDRDDTEAFF	TGTGCCTGGAGTGTGATGGACAGGGATGACACTGAAGCTTTCTTT	few	TRBJ1-1	TRBD1	TRBV30
CASSPLTTDTQYF	TGTGCCAGCTCACCTTTGACCACAGATACGCAGTATTTT	few	TRBJ2-3	.	TRBV18
CASSPQTNYGYTF	TGTGCCAGCAGTCCACAGACTAACTATGGCTACACCTTC	.	TRBJ1-2	.	TRBV6-5
CAWSVRQRNTEAFF	TGTGCCTGGAGTGTACGACAGCGGAACACTGAAGCTTTCTTT	.	TRBJ1-1	.	TRBV30
CAWNYGTVTEAFF	TGTGCCTGGAACTACGGGACAGTCACTGAAGCTTTCTTT	few	TRBJ1-1	TRBD1	TRBV30
CASSPQVNTGELFF	TGTGCCAGTAGTCCGCAGGTGAACACCGGGGAGCTGTTTTTT	.	TRBJ2-2	.	TRBV19
CASSGLAGGQETQYF	TGTGCCAGCAGTGGACTAGCGGGGGGCCAAGAGACCCAGTACTTC	.	TRBJ2-5	TRBD2	TRBV2
CASSFDGQGRQETQYF	TGCGCCAGCAGCTTCGACGGACAGGGAAGACAAGAGACCCAGTACTTC	.	TRBJ2-5	TRBD1	TRBV5-1
CASSPQLAGGPGEQYF	TGTGCCAGCAGCCCACAACTAGCGGGAGGGCCTGGCGAGCAGTACTTC	many	TRBJ2-7	TRBD2	TRBV5-4
CASRTTSSKNIQYF	TGTGCCAGCAGGACGACTAGCTCCAAAAACATTCAGTACTTC	few	TRBJ2-4	TRBD2	TRBV6-6
CSAIGGKETQYF	TGCAGTGCTATCGGCGGAAAAGAGACCCAGTACTTC	few	TRBJ2-5	.	TRBV20-1
CASSEGTVSTDTQYF	TGTGCCAGCAGCGAAGGGACGGTAAGCACAGATACGCAGTATTTT	few	TRBJ2-3	.	TRBV9
CASSLSNRGIDTEAFF	TGTGCCAGCAGCTTGTCCAACAGGGGTATCGACACTGAAGCTTTCTTT	.	TRBJ1-1	TRBD1	TRBV11-1
CASSGGVEQFF	TGTGCCAGCAGTGGTGGGGTCGAGCAGTTCTTC	few	TRBJ2-1	.	TRBV2
CASSLEQLMNTEAFF	TGTGCCAGCAGTTTAGAACAGCTAATGAACACTGAAGCTTTCTTT	few	TRBJ1-1	.	TRBV12-3/TRBV12-4
CASSQDRDRGHAFF	TGTGCCAGCAGCCAAGATCGGGACAGGGGGCATGCTTTCTTT	.	TRBJ1-1	TRBD1	TRBV14
CASTDSAFPADTQYF	TGTGCCAGCACTGACTCTGCTTTCCCCGCAGATACGCAGTATTTT	.	TRBJ2-3	.	TRBV2
CASSLATGGYNEQFF	TGTGCCAGCAGCTTAGCAACCGGAGGGTACAATGAGCAGTTCTTC	.	TRBJ2-1	.	TRBV7-2
CASSQGGQGAGYTF	TGTGCCAGCAGCCAGGGGGGACAGGGGGCCGGCTACACCTTC	.	TRBJ1-2	TRBD1	TRBV4-2
CASSAADGRNNGWYTF	TGTGCCAGCAGTGCCGCTGATGGAAGGAATAACGGGTGGTACACCTTC	many	TRBJ1-2	.	TRBV3-1
CASSIIGRGEQFF	TGTGCCAGCAGCATCATCGGGAGGGGCGAGCAGTTCTTC	few	TRBJ2-1	TRBD2	TRBV5-4
CAWGLAGAREQYF	TGTGCCTGGGGACTAGCGGGAGCCCGCGAGCAGTACTTC	many	TRBJ2-7	TRBD2	TRBV30
CSAPIAEYTDTQYF	TGCAGTGCACCTATAGCGGAGTACACAGATACGCAGTATTTT	few	TRBJ2-3	.	TRBV20-1
CASSRTPWANVLTF	TGTGCCAGCAGTCGGACACCGTGGGCCAACGTCCTGACTTTC	many	TRBJ2-6	.	TRBV7-2
CASSLDRGRTGELFF	TGCGCCAGCAGCTTGGACAGGGGGCGAACCGGGGAGCTGTTTTTT	few	TRBJ2-2	TRBD1	TRBV5-1
CASSPLGGGRAFF	TGTGCCAGCAGCCCCCTCGGGGGCGGTCGAGCTTTCTTT	.	TRBJ1-1	.	TRBV7-9
CASIGGAGPLYEQYF	TGTGCCAGCATCGGCGGGGCAGGACCCTTGTACGAGCAGTACTTC	few	TRBJ2-7	.	TRBV2
CASSRREVTGELFF	TGTGCCAGCAGTCGACGAGAAGTCACCGGGGAGCTGTTTTTT	.	TRBJ2-2	.	TRBV6-6
CASSYREGLPSAGELFF	TGTGCCAGCAGTTACAGGGAGGGACTTCCCTCCGCCGGGGAGCTGTTTTTT	few	TRBJ2-2	TRBD2	TRBV6-8
CASSLPPHLSTDTQYF	TGTGCCAGCAGCTTACCTCCTCATTTAAGCACAGATACGCAGTATTTT	few	TRBJ2-3	.	TRBV7-9
CANIGVGLNSPLHF	TGTGCCAACATTGGCGTCGGACTTAATTCACCCCTCCACTTT	.	TRBJ1-6	.	TRBV27
CASSEGGTGANVLTF	TGTGCCAGCAGCGAAGGGGGGACTGGGGCCAACGTCCTGACTTTC	many	TRBJ2-6	.	TRBV28
CSAGQGWYNEQFF	TGCAGTGCTGGACAGGGGTGGTACAATGAGCAGTTCTTC	few	TRBJ2-1	TRBD1	TRBV20-1
CASSYGRDTEAFF	TGTGCCAGCAGTTACGGCAGGGACACTGAAGCTTTCTTT	.	TRBJ1-1	.	TRBV6-5
CASSQVPSGSSEQFF	TGTGCCAGCAGCCAGGTTCCTAGCGGGAGTAGTGAGCAGTTCTTC	few	TRBJ2-1	TRBD2	TRBV3-1
CASSQRAKLWQYF	TGTGCCAGTAGTCAACGGGCCAAGCTATGGCAGTACTTC	few	TRBJ2-7	.	TRBV19
CSARERCGTEAFF	TGCAGTGCTAGAGAGAGGTGTGGGACTGAAGCTTTCTTT	.	TRBJ1-1	.	TRBV20-1
CASSSGARFYGYTF	TGTGCCAGCAGCTCCGGGGCCCGTTTCTATGGCTACACCTTC	few	TRBJ1-2	.	TRBV2
CASNHRNSGNTGELFF	TGTGCCAGCAACCATAGGAATAGCGGGAACACCGGGGAGCTGTTTTTT	few	TRBJ2-2	.	TRBV2
CAISESGTGLTDTQYF	TGTGCCATCAGTGAGTCTGGGACTGGACTCACAGATACGCAGTATTTT	few	TRBJ2-3	.	TRBV10-3
CASSPDSVSGANVLTF	TGTGCCAGCAGTCCCGACAGTGTCTCTGGGGCCAACGTCCTGACTTTC	many	TRBJ2-6	.	TRBV6-4